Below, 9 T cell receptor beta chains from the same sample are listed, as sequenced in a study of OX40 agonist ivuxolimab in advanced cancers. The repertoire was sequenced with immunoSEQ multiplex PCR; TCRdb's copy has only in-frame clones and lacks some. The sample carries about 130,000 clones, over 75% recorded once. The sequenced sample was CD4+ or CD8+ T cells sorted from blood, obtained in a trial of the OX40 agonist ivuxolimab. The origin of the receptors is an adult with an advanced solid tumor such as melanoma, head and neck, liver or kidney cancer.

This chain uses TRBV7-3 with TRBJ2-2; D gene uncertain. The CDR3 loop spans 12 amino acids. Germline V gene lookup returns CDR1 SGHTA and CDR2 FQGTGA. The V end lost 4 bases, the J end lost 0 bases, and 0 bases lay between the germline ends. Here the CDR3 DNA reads TGTGCCAGCAGCTCGAACACCGGGGAGCTGTTTTTT. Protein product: CASSSNTGELFF.

CDR3 sequence (DNA): TGCAGCGTTGAAGATCTTCAGAGAATGAACACTGAAGCTTTCTTT. Its protein is CSVEDLQRMNTEAFF. V usage is TRBV29-1 and J usage is TRBJ1-1; D is uncertain. CDR1 is SQVTM, CDR2 ANQGSEA, per germline. Trimming shortened V by 0 bases and J by 0 bases, and 11 bases separated the two germline ends. The CDR3 is 15 amino acids.

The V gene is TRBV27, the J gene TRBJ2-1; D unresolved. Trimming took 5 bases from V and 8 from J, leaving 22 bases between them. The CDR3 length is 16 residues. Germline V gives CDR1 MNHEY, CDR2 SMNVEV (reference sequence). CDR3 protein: CASSPAPARRYDEQFF. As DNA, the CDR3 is TGTGCCAGCAGTCCGGCCCCCGCTAGACGGTACGATGAGCAGTTCTTC.

The CDR3 region has the DNA TGTGCCAGCAGTTTAATTAGTGGCAGGGCCTATGGCTACACCTTC. It specifies CASSLISGRAYGYTF. This sequence joins TRBV28 and TRBJ1-2; possible D gene TRBD1, 5 bases. The germline V gene encodes CDR1 MDHEN and CDR2 SYDVKM. This CDR3 has 15 residues. The V end was cut by 2 bases, the J end by 4 bases, with 14 bases between.

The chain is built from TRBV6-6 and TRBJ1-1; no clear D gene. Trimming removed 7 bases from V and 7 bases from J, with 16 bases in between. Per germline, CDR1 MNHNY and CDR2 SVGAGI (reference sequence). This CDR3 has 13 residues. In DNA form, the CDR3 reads TGTGCCAGCACAATTCTGGGGAAGGATGAAGCTTTCTTT. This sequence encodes CASTILGKDEAFF.

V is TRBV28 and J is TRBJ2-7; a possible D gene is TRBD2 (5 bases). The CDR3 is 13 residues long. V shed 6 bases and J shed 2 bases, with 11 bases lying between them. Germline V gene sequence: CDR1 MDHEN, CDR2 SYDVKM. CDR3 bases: TGTGCCAGCAGAACTAGGGCCCCCTACGAGCAGTACTTC. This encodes CASRTRAPYEQYF. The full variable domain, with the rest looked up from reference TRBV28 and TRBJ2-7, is DVKVTQSSRYLVKRTGEKVFLECVQDMDHENMFWYRQDPGLGLRLIYFSYDVKMKEKGDIPEGYSVSREKKERFSLILESASTNQTSMYLCASRTRAPYEQYFGPGTRLTVT.

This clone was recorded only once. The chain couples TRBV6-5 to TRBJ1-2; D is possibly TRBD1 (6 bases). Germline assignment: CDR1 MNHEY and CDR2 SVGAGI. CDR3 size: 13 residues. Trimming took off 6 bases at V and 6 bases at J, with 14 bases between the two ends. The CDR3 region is CASRNRAGDGYTF. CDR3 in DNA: TGTGCCAGCAGGAACAGGGCTGGTGATGGCTACACCTTC.

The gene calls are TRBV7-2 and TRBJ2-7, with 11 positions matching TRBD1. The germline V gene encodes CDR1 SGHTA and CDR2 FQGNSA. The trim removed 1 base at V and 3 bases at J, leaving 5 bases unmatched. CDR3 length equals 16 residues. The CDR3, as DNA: TGTGCCAGCAGCTTAGGGGCCGGGACAGGGGGCTACGAGCAGTACTTC. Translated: CASSLGAGTGGYEQYF.

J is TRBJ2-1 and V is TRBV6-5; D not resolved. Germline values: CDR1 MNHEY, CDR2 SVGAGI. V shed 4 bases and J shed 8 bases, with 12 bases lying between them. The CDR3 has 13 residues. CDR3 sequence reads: CASSFGSKYEQFF. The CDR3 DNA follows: TGTGCCAGCAGTTTCGGTTCGAAGTATGAGCAGTTCTTC.